What follows are 24 T cell receptor beta chains derived from one specimen sequenced in a study of T cell responses to AZD1222 COVID-19 vaccine. Here immunoSEQ multiplex PCR was the method, and the copy in TCRdb shows in-frame clones only, minus some. The sample yields more than 150,000 clones, more than 75% seen once. The sequenced sample was peripheral blood, obtained 28 days after the second AZD1222 dose. These receptors all stem from an adult who received the AZD1222 COVID-19 vaccine.

The rearrangement uses TRBV5-5 and TRBJ2-7; D is perhaps TRBD2 (6 bases). The CDR3 is made up of 14 amino acids. The germline V gene encodes CDR1 SGHKS and CDR2 YYEKEE (reference sequence). V lost 2 bases and J 3 bases, leaving 12 bases between the germline ends. The CDR3 protein is CASSFFSGSYEQYF. Here the CDR3 DNA reads TGTGCCAGCAGCTTTTTTAGCGGCAGCTACGAGCAGTACTTC.

The chain couples TRBV28 to TRBJ2-7, with D tentatively TRBD2 (6 bases). Trimming took 2 bases from V and 4 from J, leaving 9 bases between them. Germline CDR1 reads MDHEN; CDR2 reads SYDVKM. This CDR3 is built from 13 residues. The CDR3 region is CASSLAGKYEQYF. The CDR3 DNA sequence: TGTGCCAGCAGTTTAGCGGGGAAGTACGAGCAGTACTTC.

This clone was recorded only once. The gene calls are TRBV5-4 and TRBJ1-1, with 10 positions matching TRBD1. The V gene end was trimmed by 4 bases and the J gene end by 4 bases; junction bases not matched to a gene: 7. The germline V gene encodes CDR1 SGHNT and CDR2 YYREEE (reference sequence). CDR3 length equals 15 residues. The CDR3 protein is CASSPGTGAGTEAFF. CDR3 bases: TGTGCCAGCAGCCCGGGGACAGGGGCGGGCACTGAAGCTTTCTTT. Full variable domain (rest looked up from reference TRBV5-4 and TRBJ1-1): ETGVTQSPTHLIKTRGQQVTLRCSSQSGHNTVSWYQQALGQGPQFIFQYYREEENGRGNFPPRFSGLQFPNYSSELNVNALELDDSALYLCASSPGTGAGTEAFFGQGTRLTVV.

This chain joins TRBV7-3 and TRBJ2-5; D may be TRBD1 (5 bases). Germline CDR1 SGHTA, CDR2 FQGTGA. The V and J ends lost 5 bases and 3 bases respectively, with 19 bases between them. This CDR3 has 16 residues. CDR3 sequence reads: CASSREAAQGEETQYF. CDR3 nucleotides: TGTGCCAGCAGCCGCGAGGCTGCCCAAGGGGAAGAGACCCAGTACTTC.

This rearrangement joins TRBV14 to TRBJ1-1; possibly TRBD1 for D (5 bases). The CDR3 is 13 residues long. Germline CDR1 and CDR2: SGHDN and FVKESK. V was shortened by 6 bases and J by 1 base, with 9 bases between the two germline ends. This chain's CDR3 is CASRRTQNTEAFF. CDR3 DNA sequence: TGTGCCAGCAGAAGGACACAGAACACTGAAGCTTTCTTT. Using reference TRBV14 and TRBJ1-1 for the parts outside the CDR3, the full variable domain is EAGVTQFPSHSVIEKGQTVTLRCDPISGHDNLYWYRRVMGKEIKFLLHFVKESKQDESGMPNNRFLAERTGGTYSTLKVQPAELEDSGVYFCASRRTQNTEAFFGQGTRLTVV.

The chain recombines TRBV25-1 with TRBJ2-1; no reliable D call. The CDR3 spans 14 residues. Trimming cost V 4 bases and J 5 bases, with 12 bases left between them. Germline assignment: CDR1 MGHDK and CDR2 SYGVNS. The CDR3 region is CASSARGRNNEQFF. The CDR3 nucleotides read TGTGCCAGCAGTGCCCGAGGACGAAACAATGAGCAGTTCTTC.

The chain carries TRBV5-1 and TRBJ1-2; 9 bases fit TRBD1. Germline CDR1 reads SGHRS; CDR2 reads YFSETQ. The length of the CDR3 is 15 residues. The J segment lost 5 bases and the V segment lost 4 bases, leaving 9 bases of the junction unmatched. The CDR3 sequence: CASSAGGTGQYGYTF. DNA for the CDR3: TGCGCCAGCAGCGCGGGCGGGACAGGGCAATATGGCTACACCTTC. The entire variable domain, with the rest obtained from reference TRBV5-1 and TRBJ1-2, is as follows: KAGVTQTPRYLIKTRGQQVTLSCSPISGHRSVSWYQQTPGQGLQFLFEYFSETQRNKGNFPGRFSGRQFSNSRSEMNVSTLELGDSALYLCASSAGGTGQYGYTFGSGTRLTVV.

The chain recombines TRBV6-4 with TRBJ1-4; no definite D call. Trimming removed 4 bases at V and 10 bases at J, with 16 bases between. This CDR3 has 14 amino acids. Germline CDR1 MRHNA, CDR2 SNTAGT. Written as DNA, the CDR3 is TGTGCCAGCAGTGCCACCGCCCCCCCGGGAAAACTGTTTTTT. Translation: CASSATAPPGKLFF.

The chain employs TRBV10-3 and TRBJ1-6; the D gene is possibly TRBD1 (6 bases). V was trimmed by 7 bases and J by 7 bases, leaving 14 bases between them. This CDR3 is 14 amino acids long. Germline assignment: CDR1 ENHRY and CDR2 SYGVKD. For the CDR3, the DNA is TGTGCCATCACCCAGGGGAACAGGAATTCACCCCTCCACTTT. Translation: CAITQGNRNSPLHF.

This clone was seen a single time. The rearrangement joins TRBV5-4 to TRBJ2-1; tentatively, D is TRBD2 (5 bases). Germline V gives CDR1 SGHNT, CDR2 YYREEE (reference sequence). Trimming removed 3 bases at V and 6 bases at J, with 10 bases between. The length of the CDR3 is 13 residues. The CDR3: CASSSTTSNEQFF. The DNA for the CDR3 is TGTGCCAGCAGCTCCACCACTAGCAATGAGCAGTTCTTC.

This sequence joins TRBV7-2 and TRBJ2-7; D not certain. The CDR3 covers 13 residues. CDR1 and CDR2 (germline): SGHTA, FQGNSA. V gave up 5 bases and J gave up 6 bases, with 14 bases separating them. The CDR3 nucleotides read TGTGCCAGCAGCCAACTCCCGGCGGTCGAGCAGTACTTC. Residues: CASSQLPAVEQYF.

V is TRBV5-1 and J is TRBJ2-6, with no clear D. The CDR3 runs to 12 residues. Trimming stripped 7 bases from V and 6 bases from J, with 8 bases between. From germline, CDR1 is SGHRS and CDR2 YFSETQ. CDR3 DNA sequence: TGCGCCAGCCGTTCCCAGGCCAACGTCCTGACTTTC. Protein: CASRSQANVLTF.

V usage is TRBV30 and J usage is TRBJ2-2; 7 positions agree with TRBD2. Germline values: CDR1 GTSNPN, CDR2 SVGIG (reference sequence). CDR3 length: 15 amino acids. With 0 bases clipped from V and 1 base from J, the junction kept 2 bases outside the gene matches. The CDR3 sequence: CAWSVGGGNTGELFF. CDR3 nucleotides: TGTGCCTGGAGTGTAGGCGGGGGGAACACCGGGGAGCTGTTTTTT.

This chain joins TRBV19 and TRBJ1-1, with D possibly matching TRBD1 (6 bases). Germline CDR1 and CDR2: LNHDA and SQIVND (reference sequence). Trimming removed 5 bases from V and 4 bases from J, with 20 bases in between. The CDR3 extends over 16 amino acids. Written as DNA, the CDR3 is TGTGCCAGTAGTTTGAGCCGGACAGCCCCCAGCACTGAAGCTTTCTTT. Protein: CASSLSRTAPSTEAFF.

V usage is TRBV5-4 and J usage is TRBJ2-7; TRBD1 aligns across 10 bases. The CDR3 length is 16 residues. V shed 0 bases, J shed 2 bases, and the junction held 5 bases outside the gene matches. CDR1 and CDR2 from the germline V gene are SGHNT and YYREEE (reference sequence). CDR3 DNA sequence: TGTGCCAGCAGCTTGGCGGGGACAGGGGCAGCCTACGAGCAGTACTTC. This gives the protein CASSLAGTGAAYEQYF.

The CDR3 bases are TGTGCCAGCAGACTGGACAGGGTGAACACTGAAGCTTTCTTT. Protein sequence: CASRLDRVNTEAFF. V is TRBV6-5 and J is TRBJ1-1; 8 positions agree with TRBD1. V lost 6 bases to trimming and J lost 0 bases; unmatched junction nucleotides: 3. This CDR3 is built from 14 residues. Looked up from germline, CDR1 is MNHEY and CDR2 is SVGAGI.

This rearrangement joins TRBV19 to TRBJ1-4; possible D gene TRBD1, 6 bases. The CDR3 consists of 14 residues. The V end lost 7 bases, the J end lost 3 bases, and 12 bases lay between the germline ends. The germline V gene has CDR1 LNHDA and CDR2 SQIVND (reference sequence). CDR3 sequence: CASNTGSANEKLFF. The CDR3 DNA sequence: TGTGCCAGTAATACAGGGTCGGCTAATGAAAAACTGTTTTTT.

J is TRBJ1-3 and V is TRBV11-1; the D is unclear. There are 13 residues in the CDR3. Trimming removed 7 bases at V and 0 bases at J, with 7 bases between. The germline V gene has CDR1 SGHAT and CDR2 FQDESV (reference sequence). CDR3 protein: CASMTYSGNTIYF. The CDR3 nucleotides read TGTGCCAGCATGACCTACTCTGGAAACACCATATATTTT.

This rearrangement joins TRBV29-1 to TRBJ2-7; 12 positions agree with TRBD2. Losses at the gene ends were 6 bases for V and 3 bases for J; bases not matched to a gene: 6. The CDR3 covers 14 residues. Germline assignment: CDR1 SQVTM and CDR2 ANQGSEA. CDR3 bases: TGCAGCGTCACGACGACTAGCGGGAGCTACGAGCAGTACTTC. Its protein product is CSVTTTSGSYEQYF.

This clone appeared a few times. This chain links TRBV19 with TRBJ2-2; D unresolved. Trimming removed 7 bases at V and 9 bases at J, with 9 bases between. The V gene's germline CDR1 is LNHDA and CDR2 SQIVND (reference sequence). The CDR3 runs 11 residues. The DNA for the CDR3 is TGTGCCAGTACCACGGACCGGGAGCTGTTTTTT. It encodes CASTTDRELFF.

The chain recombines TRBV1 with TRBJ2-5. TRBV1 represents a pseudogene. The CDR3 is 14 amino acids. The CDR3 nucleotides read TGCACCAGCAGCCAAGAGGGACGTGGGGAGACCCAGTACTTC. It yields the protein CTSSQEGRGETQYF.

This chain links TRBV28 with TRBJ1-4, with 9 bases matching TRBD1. V was pared by 2 bases and J by 4 bases, with 5 bases of the junction left unmatched. The CDR3 consists of 16 residues. Germline loops: CDR1 MDHEN, CDR2 SYDVKM. CDR3 nucleotides: TGTGCCAGCAGTTTAGAAGGACAGGGGCTTAATGAAAAACTGTTTTTT. It encodes CASSLEGQGLNEKLFF.

This chain links TRBV10-3 with TRBJ2-1; TRBD2 aligns across 7 bases. This CDR3 region has 15 residues. V was pared by 0 bases and J by 7 bases, with 6 bases of the junction left unmatched. CDR1 is ENHRY, CDR2 SYGVKD, per germline. CDR3 sequence: CAISESGGGPNEQFF. The CDR3 DNA is TGTGCCATCAGTGAGTCTGGGGGAGGGCCTAATGAGCAGTTCTTC.

This clone was seen just once. The J gene is TRBJ1-2, the V gene TRBV9, with D possibly matching TRBD1 (5 bases). The V end lost 0 bases, the J end lost 0 bases, and 6 bases lay between the germline ends. From germline, CDR1 is SGDLS and CDR2 YYNGEE. The CDR3 has 14 amino acids. The CDR3 region is CASSVGQTNYGYTF. The DNA of the CDR3 is TGTGCCAGCAGCGTAGGACAGACTAACTATGGCTACACCTTC.